The 27 T cell receptor beta chains given below trace back to one sample, sequenced in a study of radiotherapy plus CTLA-4 blockade in lung cancer. The protocol was immunoSEQ multiplex PCR, while the TCRdb copy is restricted to in-frame clones and leaves out a portion. The sample carries 24,000 or so clones, around 70% recorded once. Material: peripheral blood, obtained from a patient treated with radiotherapy plus ipilimumab. The receptors stem from a human donor with non-small cell lung cancer who had stable disease on radiotherapy plus ipilimumab.

The chain couples TRBV6-5 to TRBJ1-1; 7 bases are shared with TRBD1. This CDR3 has 15 residues. Losses at the gene ends were 5 bases for V and 7 bases for J; bases not matched to a gene: 13. Per the germline V gene, CDR1 is MNHEY and CDR2 is SVGAGI. The CDR3 DNA follows: TGTGCCAGCAGTCCAAGGGACAGTGAGACCTTTGAAGCTTTCTTT. Protein sequence: CASSPRDSETFEAFF.

The V and J genes are TRBV18 and TRBJ2-1; unclear D gene. From germline, CDR1 is KGHSH and CDR2 LQKENI. The V end was cut by 8 bases, the J end by 8 bases, with 13 bases between. This CDR3 contains 12 residues. The CDR3 spells CASALHPHEQFF. The CDR3 DNA reads as TGTGCCAGCGCCCTTCACCCCCATGAGCAGTTCTTC. The full variable domain, in which reference TRBV18 and TRBJ2-1 provide the parts outside the CDR3, is NAGVMQNPRHLVRRRGQEARLRCSPMKGHSHVYWYRQLPEEGLKFMVYLQKENIIDESGMPKERFSAEFPKEGPSILRIQQVVRGDSAAYFCASALHPHEQFFGPGTRLTVL.

This clone was recorded once. The rearrangement joins TRBV5-4 to TRBJ2-7; 10 bases fit TRBD2. Trimming cost V 2 bases and J 6 bases; bases outside gene matches: 5. Per the germline V gene, CDR1 is SGHNT and CDR2 is YYREEE (reference sequence). The CDR3 is made up of 14 amino acids. The CDR3 loop reads CASSLAGGLSEQYF. CDR3 nucleotide sequence: TGTGCCAGCAGCTTAGCGGGAGGGCTCTCCGAGCAGTACTTC.

The chain links TRBV11-1 to TRBJ1-2; D unresolved. This CDR3 is built from 13 residues. V gave up 3 bases and J gave up 7 bases, with 12 bases separating them. Looked up from germline, CDR1 is SGHAT and CDR2 is FQDESV (reference sequence). The CDR3 DNA reads as TGTGCCAGCAGCTTTGAACGAACCGGTGGCTACACCTTC. Translating gives CASSFERTGGYTF.

This rearrangement joins TRBV9 to TRBJ2-5; TRBD1 matches at 8 bases. Losses at the gene ends were 0 bases for V and 6 bases for J; bases not matched to a gene: 10. Germline loops: CDR1 SGDLS, CDR2 YYNGEE. This CDR3 is 16 amino acids long. CDR3 DNA sequence: TGTGCCAGCAGCGTAGATGGGCAGGGGGCGGCAAAGACCCAGTACTTC. Its protein is CASSVDGQGAAKTQYF.

This chain links TRBV4-1 with TRBJ1-2; D may be TRBD1 (5 bases). V was shortened by 3 bases and J by 8 bases, with 10 bases between the two germline ends. From germline, CDR1 is MGHRA and CDR2 YSYEKL. The CDR3 loop spans 12 amino acids. The CDR3 is CASSHPWDGYTF. The CDR3 DNA follows: TGCGCCAGCAGCCATCCGTGGGACGGCTACACCTTC.

V usage is TRBV28 and J usage is TRBJ2-5; 10 bases fit TRBD1. The V gene end was trimmed by 6 bases and the J gene end by 7 bases; junction bases not matched to a gene: 17. Germline CDR1 reads MDHEN; CDR2 reads SYDVKM. CDR3 size: 17 residues. In DNA, the CDR3 is TGTGCCAGCAGACGATACCCGACAGGGGGCGGGGGTGTGACCCAGTACTTC. Translating gives CASRRYPTGGGGVTQYF.

This clone was seen a handful of times. The chain combines TRBV28 with TRBJ2-1; D possibly corresponds to TRBD2 (5 bases). Germline CDR1 reads MDHEN; CDR2 reads SYDVKM. This CDR3 contains 17 residues. The germline V and J ends were trimmed by 3 bases and 4 bases, with 19 bases remaining between them. The CDR3, as DNA: TGTGCCAGCAGTTTTTCTTTCGCGGAGACTACTTACAATGAGCAGTTCTTC. Protein product: CASSFSFAETTYNEQFF.

The table lists this clone with a count of one. Here the CDR3 reads CASRGGMTQPQHF. As DNA, the CDR3 is TGTGCCAGCAGGGGGGGCATGACTCAGCCCCAGCATTTT. This sequence joins TRBV2 and TRBJ1-5; tentatively, D is TRBD1 (6 bases). Trimming cost V 6 bases and J 6 bases, with 12 bases left between them. CDR1 is SNHLY, CDR2 FYNNEI, per germline. This CDR3 is built from 13 residues.

The genes are TRBV19 and TRBJ2-2; D may be TRBD1 (7 bases). This CDR3 spans 15 amino acids. Germline V gives CDR1 LNHDA, CDR2 SQIVND (reference sequence). Trimming took off 6 bases at V and 5 bases at J, with 16 bases between the two ends. DNA for the CDR3: TGTGCCAGTAGCCCCCAGGGGGGTTTGACCGGGGAGCTGTTTTTT. Its translation is CASSPQGGLTGELFF.

The chain is built from TRBV11-3 and TRBJ2-1, with 9 bases that match TRBD1. V gave up 5 bases and J gave up 7 bases; unmatched junction bases: 9. The germline V gene encodes CDR1 SGHNT and CDR2 YENEEA. The CDR3 is 15 residues long. The CDR3 sequence is CASSVTGGLGNEQFF. For the CDR3, the DNA is TGTGCCAGCAGCGTTACAGGGGGCCTGGGAAATGAGCAGTTCTTC.

This clone was observed a single time. V usage is TRBV7-3 and J usage is TRBJ2-3, with 8 bases lining up with TRBD2. The CDR3 contains 15 residues. Germline V gene data show CDR1 as SGHTA and CDR2 as FQGTGA. V shed 6 bases and J 1 base; nucleotides not matched to a gene: 6. This CDR3 is CASSVAGLGTDTQYF. The CDR3 region has the DNA TGTGCCAGCAGTGTAGCGGGACTTGGCACAGATACGCAGTATTTT. Supplemented by reference TRBV7-3 and TRBJ2-3, the full variable domain reads GAGVSQTPSNKVTEKGKYVELRCDPISGHTALYWYRQSLGQGPEFLIYFQGTGAADDSGLPNDRFFAVRPEGSVSTLKIQRTERGDSAVYLCASSVAGLGTDTQYFGPGTRLTVL.

This chain uses TRBV7-2 with TRBJ2-5; the D is unclear. The V end lost 6 bases, the J end lost 1 base, and 21 bases lay between the germline ends. In germline, CDR1 is SGHTA, CDR2 FQGNSA. This CDR3 has 17 amino acids. The DNA for the CDR3 is TGTGCCAGCAGTCTGACTCGCTCCGCTAGGTCCCAAGAGACCCAGTACTTC. This gives the protein CASSLTRSARSQETQYF.

By sample fraction, this clone is medium-sized (0.01 to 0.1%). The gene calls are TRBV19 and TRBJ1-2; 7 positions agree with TRBD1. CDR1 LNHDA and CDR2 SQIVND come from the germline V gene (reference sequence). This CDR3 comprises 16 residues. The ends lost 4 bases at V and 7 bases at J; junction bases unmatched: 15. Here the CDR3 reads CASSRTGTAALSGYTF. CDR3 bases: TGTGCCAGTAGTAGGACCGGGACAGCCGCTCTCTCTGGCTACACCTTC. The full variable domain, completed using reference TRBV19 and TRBJ1-2, is DGGITQSPKYLFRKEGQNVTLSCEQNLNHDAMYWYRQDPGQGLRLIYYSQIVNDFQKGDIAEGYSVSREKKESFPLTVTSAQKNPTAFYLCASSRTGTAALSGYTFGSGTRLTVV.

The chain couples TRBV19 to TRBJ1-1, with D possibly TRBD1 on 5 matching bases. The V gene's germline CDR1 is LNHDA and CDR2 SQIVND (reference sequence). The CDR3 runs to 12 residues. V lost 1 base and J lost 7, with 7 bases in between. CDR3 amino acids: CASSIGQGEAFF. In DNA, the CDR3 is TGTGCCAGTAGTATAGGGCAGGGTGAAGCTTTCTTT. The variable domain in full, completed from reference TRBV19 and TRBJ1-1, reads DGGITQSPKYLFRKEGQNVTLSCEQNLNHDAMYWYRQDPGQGLRLIYYSQIVNDFQKGDIAEGYSVSREKKESFPLTVTSAQKNPTAFYLCASSIGQGEAFFGQGTRLTVV.

The J gene is TRBJ2-5, the V gene TRBV6-5; D is tentatively TRBD1 or TRBD2 (5 bases each). Germline CDR1 reads MNHEY; CDR2 reads SVGAGI. This CDR3 is 14 amino acids long. With 2 bases removed from V and 7 bases from J, the gap between germline ends came to 14 bases. The CDR3 sequence is CASSYNTGRGTQYF. The CDR3 DNA follows: TGTGCCAGCAGTTACAATACGGGACGCGGGACCCAGTACTTC.

This clone was picked up a small number of times. The V gene is TRBV6-5, the J gene TRBJ1-2, with 9 bases lining up with TRBD1. Trimming took 6 bases from V and 7 from J; bases not matched to a gene: 12. Germline loops: CDR1 MNHEY, CDR2 SVGAGI. The CDR3 covers 15 residues. The CDR3 sequence: CASRTLGTGTAGYTF. The CDR3 coding sequence is TGTGCCAGCAGAACTTTAGGGACAGGGACGGCTGGCTACACCTTC.

This sequence joins TRBV2 and TRBJ2-1; 7 nucleotides agree with TRBD2. The CDR3 spans 13 residues. CDR1 is SNHLY and CDR2 is FYNNEI in the germline V gene. Unmatched junction bases numbered 6, after V lost 4 bases and J lost 9 bases. CDR3 nucleotide sequence: TGTGCCAGCAGTGCGTCTCCGGGGGGTGAGCAGTTCTTC. This sequence encodes CASSASPGGEQFF.

The chain has TRBV30 and TRBJ1-2; 12 bases are a match to TRBD1. The CDR3 loop spans 14 amino acids. Germline V gene data show CDR1 as GTSNPN and CDR2 as SVGIG (reference sequence). The V segment lost 2 bases and the J segment 8 bases; nucleotides outside the gene matches: 6. In DNA, the CDR3 is TGTGCCTGGAGTTCGGGACAGGGGGCGTACGGCTACACCTTC. Protein sequence: CAWSSGQGAYGYTF.

The chain couples TRBV6-6 to TRBJ2-7; a possible D gene is TRBD1 (6 bases). Trimming removed 9 bases from V and 3 bases from J, with 15 bases in between. Germline loops: CDR1 MNHNY, CDR2 SVGAGI (reference sequence). CDR3 length: 13 residues. The CDR3 DNA is TGTGCCAGTCAACAGGGTCCCTACTACGAGCAGTACTTC. This gives the protein CASQQGPYYEQYF.

The rearrangement joins TRBV14 to TRBJ2-7, with 10 nucleotides matching TRBD2. CDR1 SGHDN and CDR2 FVKESK come from the germline V gene. The CDR3 spans 16 residues. The J segment lost 1 base and the V segment lost 2 bases, leaving 5 bases of the junction unmatched. CDR3 loop: CASSQPRTSGSYEQYF. The CDR3 bases are TGTGCCAGCAGCCAACCCCGGACTAGCGGTTCCTACGAGCAGTACTTC.

The chain carries TRBV7-6 and TRBJ2-3, with unresolved D. The CDR3 covers 13 residues. CDR1 SGHVS and CDR2 FNYEAQ come from the germline V gene. Trimming took 5 bases from V and 2 from J, leaving 8 bases between them. The CDR3 protein is CASSRYTTDTQYF. Here the CDR3 DNA reads TGTGCCAGCAGCAGGTATACCACAGATACGCAGTATTTT.

In its sample, this clone was seen a few times. The rearrangement links TRBV7-8 to TRBJ1-2; D uncertain. The germline V and J ends were trimmed by 3 bases and 8 bases, with 19 bases remaining between them. CDR3 length equals 15 residues. CDR1 and CDR2 from the germline V gene are SGHVS and FQNEAQ. The CDR3 reads CASSFSDDGLSGYTF. The CDR3 coding sequence is TGTGCCAGCAGCTTCTCCGATGACGGACTATCGGGCTACACCTTC. Full variable domain (missing parts from reference TRBV7-8 and TRBJ1-2): GAGVSQSPRYKVAKRGQDVALRCDPISGHVSLFWYQQALGQGPEFLTYFQNEAQLDKSGLPSDRFFAERPEGSVSTLKIQRTQQEDSAVYLCASSFSDDGLSGYTFGSGTRLTVV.

The chain joins TRBV14 to TRBJ2-7; TRBD2 might be the D (7 bases). V was pared by 0 bases and J by 6 bases, with 12 bases between. The CDR3 extends over 14 amino acids. CDR1 and CDR2 (germline): SGHDN, FVKESK. CDR3 DNA: TGTGCCAGCAGCCAAGAGAGGGGGAGGGGCGAGCAGTACTTC. Translation: CASSQERGRGEQYF.

The chain uses TRBV7-2 and TRBJ1-2; 7 bases align to TRBD1. CDR1 and CDR2 from the germline V gene are SGHTA and FQGNSA. After removal of 5 bases from V and 8 bases from J, the junction contained 14 bases not matched to a gene. CDR3 length equals 15 residues. The CDR3 DNA reads as TGTGCCAGCAGCCGAGATACACAGGGGATCGCGGGCTACACCTTC. The encoded protein is CASSRDTQGIAGYTF. The entire variable domain, with the rest obtained from reference TRBV7-2 and TRBJ1-2, is as follows: GAGVSQSPSNKVTEKGKDVELRCDPISGHTALYWYRQSLGQGLEFLIYFQGNSAPDKSGLPSDRFSAERTGGSVSTLTIQRTQQEDSAVYLCASSRDTQGIAGYTFGSGTRLTVV.

The CDR3 is CASSFQRENIQYF. CDR3 in DNA: TGTGCCAGCAGCTTCCAACGGGAGAACATTCAGTACTTC. The V and J genes are TRBV7-2 and TRBJ2-4, with a tentative D call TRBD2 (6 bases). The CDR3 consists of 13 residues. Deletions cut 3 bases from V and 7 bases from J, with 10 bases between. Germline CDR1 is SGHTA and CDR2 is FQGNSA.

In its sample, this clone was seen once. The chain links TRBV4-3 to TRBJ1-2, with a tentative D call TRBD1 (6 bases). Germline-derived CDR1 and CDR2 are LGHNA and YSLEER. The CDR3 runs 14 residues. The ends were cut back, 2 bases at V and 3 bases at J, with 10 bases in the middle. This CDR3 reads CASSQRGDHYGYTF. Written as DNA, the CDR3 is TGCGCCAGCAGCCAAAGGGGGGACCACTATGGCTACACCTTC.